This T cell receptor (beta chain) was captured by sequencing in a study of blood T cell repertoires in COVID-19. This CDR3 has 15 residues. Trimming at V came to 0 bases and at J to 5 bases, leaving 5 bases not matched to a gene. CDR1 and CDR2 from the germline V gene are SGHRS and YFSETQ. This clone has just a few counts. Generated by immunoSEQ multiplex PCR, the TCRdb table keeps only in-frame clones and is missing some. The profile covers 300,000 to 450,000 clones, with around 84% appearing a single time and 3.6% taken by the ten largest. This sequence joins TRBV5-1 and TRBJ1-5; TRBD1 agrees at 7 bases. This TCR came from a woman between 18 and 29 years old with acute or convalescent COVID-19. Material: peripheral blood. This CDR3 reads CASSLAGTADQPQHF. The CDR3 DNA is TGCGCCAGCAGCTTGGCCGGGACAGCAGATCAGCCCCAGCATTTT. Complete variable domain (other parts from reference TRBV5-1 and TRBJ1-5): KAGVTQTPRYLIKTRGQQVTLSCSPISGHRSVSWYQQTPGQGLQFLFEYFSETQRNKGNFPGRFSGRQFSNSRSEMNVSTLELGDSALYLCASSLAGTADQPQHFGDGTRLSIL.